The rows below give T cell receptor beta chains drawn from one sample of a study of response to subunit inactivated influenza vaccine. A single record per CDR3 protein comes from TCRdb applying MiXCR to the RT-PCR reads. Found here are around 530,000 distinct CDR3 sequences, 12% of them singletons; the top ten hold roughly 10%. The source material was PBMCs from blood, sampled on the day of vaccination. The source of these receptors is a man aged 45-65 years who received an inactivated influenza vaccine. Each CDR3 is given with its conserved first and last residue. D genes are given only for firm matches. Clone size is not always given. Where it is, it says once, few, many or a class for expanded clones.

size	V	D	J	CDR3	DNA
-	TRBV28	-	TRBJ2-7	CASSLSWTRHYEQYF	TGTGCCAGCAGTTTATCCTGGACAAGGCACTACGAGCAGTACTTC
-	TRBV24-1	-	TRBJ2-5	CATSDRWTQETQYF	TGTGCCACCAGTGATAGATGGACGCAAGAGACCCAGTACTTC
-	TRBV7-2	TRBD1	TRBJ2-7	CASRARTGGSYEQYF	TGTGCCAGCAGAGCTAGGACAGGGGGATCCTACGAGCAGTACTTC
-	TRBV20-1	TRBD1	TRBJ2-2	CSARGRRRDRGDTGELFF	TGCAGTGCTAGAGGACGACGACGGGACAGGGGAGACACCGGGGAGCTGTTTTTT
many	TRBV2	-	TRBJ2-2	CASRRTTNTGELFF	TGTGCCAGCAGAAGGACGACGAACACCGGGGAGCTGTTTTTT
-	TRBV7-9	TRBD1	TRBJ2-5	CASSRRTGYQETQYF	TGTGCCAGCAGCCGCCGGACAGGGTACCAAGAGACCCAGTACTTC
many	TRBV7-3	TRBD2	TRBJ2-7	CASSLGLADTYEQYF	TGTGCCAGCAGCCTGGGACTAGCGGATACCTACGAGCAGTACTTC
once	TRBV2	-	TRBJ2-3	CASREVGPDTQYF	TGTGCCAGCAGAGAGGTGGGGCCAGATACGCAGTATTTT
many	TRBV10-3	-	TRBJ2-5	CAISEGGTRGETQYF	TGTGCCATCAGTGAGGGTGGGACGCGGGGAGAGACCCAGTACTTC
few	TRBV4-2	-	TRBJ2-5	CASSLEWAHQETQYF	TGTGCCAGCAGCCTCGAGTGGGCCCACCAAGAGACCCAGTACTTC
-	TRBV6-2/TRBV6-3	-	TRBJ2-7	CASSRQHEQYF	TGTGCCAGCAGCCGTCAGCACGAGCAGTACTTC